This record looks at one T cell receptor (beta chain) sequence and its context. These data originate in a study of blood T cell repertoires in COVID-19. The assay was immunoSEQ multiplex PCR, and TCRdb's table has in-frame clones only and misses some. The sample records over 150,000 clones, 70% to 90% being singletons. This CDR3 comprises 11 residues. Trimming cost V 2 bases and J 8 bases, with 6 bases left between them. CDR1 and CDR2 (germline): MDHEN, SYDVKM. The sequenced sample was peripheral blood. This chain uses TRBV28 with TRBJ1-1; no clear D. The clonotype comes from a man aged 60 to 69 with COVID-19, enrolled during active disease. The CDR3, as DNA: TGTGCCAGCAGTTTACGCGAGGAAGCTTTCTTT. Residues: CASSLREEAFF. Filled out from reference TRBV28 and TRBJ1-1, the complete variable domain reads DVKVTQSSRYLVKRTGEKVFLECVQDMDHENMFWYRQDPGLGLRLIYFSYDVKMKEKGDIPEGYSVSREKKERFSLILESASTNQTSMYLCASSLREEAFFGQGTRLTVV.